This T cell receptor beta chain stems from a study of monozygotic twins with inflammatory bowel disease. Study-level findings and limits: Concordance status among twins (concordant versus discordant) showed no link to repertoire similarity, possibly from limited power.

In germline, CDR1 is MNHEY, CDR2 SVGEGT. This CDR3 contains 15 residues. A note on this clonotype: Its antigen is as yet unknown.

Researchers used template switching to add UMIs featuring a 6-nucleotide sample barcode. TCRdb reprocessed the 5' RACE reads; each CDR3 protein has one entry and no DNA is given. Seen in this sample are just over 300,000 distinct CDR3 sequences; the ten most common clones hold approximately 5.4%. The source of this sequence is a human donor with ulcerative colitis or Crohn's disease, or a healthy co-twin of an affected twin (not recorded which). The sequenced sample consisted of blood. The V call is TRBV6-2 or TRBV6-3, the J call TRBJ1-1; TCRdb reports TRBD1, a call that lacks DNA to check it against. Here the CDR3 reads CASRRQGEMNTEAFF.